This T cell receptor (beta chain) came from a study of cytomegalovirus exposure and HLA in healthy donors. Study context: Some 77 million unique TCRs from HLA-typed donors were held in an early release of data. Most donors, about 82% of 398 genotyped, fell in the Caucasian-associated ancestry cluster. Study-level results: Within a later analysis, the majority of CMV-associated TCR beta chains appeared HLA-restricted.

Regarding this clone: The antigen is not known.

Donors were nominally healthy when sampled, though unrecorded immune exposures were likely. The PCR contained 60 Vbeta and 13 Jbeta primers. Clones were read by immunoSEQ multiplex PCR, and TCRdb kept only the in-frame ones, dropping some. The sample lists approximately 220,000 clones, 80% to 85% occurring once. Sequences were obtained from PBMCs. The TCR originated in a boy under 10 years old in good health and CMV-seronegative.

The chain's CDR3 is CASSSAGPEAFF. The CDR3 DNA reads TGTGCCAGCAGTTCCGCGGGACCTGAAGCTTTCTTT. The rearrangement links TRBV6-6 to TRBJ1-1; D is possibly TRBD1 (5 bases). Germline lookup yields CDR1 MNHNY and CDR2 SVGAGI (reference sequence). CDR3 length: 12 residues. V gave up 4 bases and J gave up 6 bases, with 9 bases separating them.